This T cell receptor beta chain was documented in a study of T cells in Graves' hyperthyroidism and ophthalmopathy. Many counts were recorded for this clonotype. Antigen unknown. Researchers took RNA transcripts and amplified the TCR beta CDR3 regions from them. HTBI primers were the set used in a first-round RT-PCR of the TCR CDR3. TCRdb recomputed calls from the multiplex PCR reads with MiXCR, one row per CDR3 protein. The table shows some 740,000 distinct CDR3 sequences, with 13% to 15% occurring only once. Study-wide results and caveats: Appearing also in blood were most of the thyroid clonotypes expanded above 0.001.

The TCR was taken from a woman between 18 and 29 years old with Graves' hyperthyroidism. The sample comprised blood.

The CDR3, as DNA: TGCAGTGCTTACTGGAGAGGCTACAATGAGCAGTTCTTC. It yields the protein CSAYWRGYNEQFF. This rearrangement joins TRBV20-1 to TRBJ2-1; D unresolved. Trimming removed 5 bases at V and 3 bases at J, with 11 bases between. Germline CDR1 DFQATT, CDR2 SNEGSKA (reference sequence). The CDR3 runs 13 residues.